The T cell receptor beta chain under discussion was sequenced for a study of CD8+CD57+ T cells in acquired aplastic anemia. Across the study: Healthy donor CD4+ cell samples had a mean of around 10 million reads.

Details on this clonotype: A clone one base away is much larger, so this may be a read error.

Genomic DNA acted as the template from which TCR beta VDJ combination and CDR3 sequence profiling were carried out. TCRdb reanalysed the reads using MiXCR and keeps one entry per CDR3 protein. The repertoire has over 100,000 distinct CDR3 sequences, around 41% of them found once; the top ten carry less than 8.5%. The CDR3 has 15 amino acids. Germline V gene sequence: CDR1 SGHDN, CDR2 FVKESK. The sample consisted of sorted CD4+, CD8+, or CD8+CD57+ T cells (not recorded which) from PBMCs. The receptor's source is a human donor in good health, serving as a control. The rearrangement links TRBV14 to TRBJ2-7, with 9 bases that match TRBD2. The CDR3 DNA is TGTGCCAGCAGCCAAGTAGCGGGGGCCACCTACAAGCAGTACTTC. Translating it yields CASSQVAGATYKQYF.